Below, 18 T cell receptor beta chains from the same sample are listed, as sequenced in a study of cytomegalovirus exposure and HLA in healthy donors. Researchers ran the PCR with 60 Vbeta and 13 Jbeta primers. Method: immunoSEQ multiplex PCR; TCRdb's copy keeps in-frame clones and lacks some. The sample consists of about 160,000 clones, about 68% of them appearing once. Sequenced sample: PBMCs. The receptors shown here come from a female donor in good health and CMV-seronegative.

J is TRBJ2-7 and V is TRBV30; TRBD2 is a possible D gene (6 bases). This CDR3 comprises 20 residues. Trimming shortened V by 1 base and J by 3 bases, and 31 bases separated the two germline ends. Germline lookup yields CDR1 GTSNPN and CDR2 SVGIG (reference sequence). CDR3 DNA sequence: TGTGCCTGGAGTGGCCCGGTTAGACGCCTCCGAGCGGGTGGGGTCTACGAGCAGTACTTC. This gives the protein CAWSGPVRRLRAGGVYEQYF.

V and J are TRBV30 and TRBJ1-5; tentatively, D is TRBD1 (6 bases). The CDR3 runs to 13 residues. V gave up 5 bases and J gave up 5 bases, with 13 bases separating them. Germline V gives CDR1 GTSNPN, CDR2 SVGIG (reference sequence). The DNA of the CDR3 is TGTGCCTGGGGGACACACACTTATCAGCCCCAGCATTTT. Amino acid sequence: CAWGTHTYQPQHF.

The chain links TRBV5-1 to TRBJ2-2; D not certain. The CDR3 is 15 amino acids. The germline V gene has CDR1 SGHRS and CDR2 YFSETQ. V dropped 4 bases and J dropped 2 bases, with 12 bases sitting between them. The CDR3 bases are TGCGCCAGCAGCCCCCGAGCCCCAAACACCGGGGAGCTGTTTTTT. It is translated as CASSPRAPNTGELFF.

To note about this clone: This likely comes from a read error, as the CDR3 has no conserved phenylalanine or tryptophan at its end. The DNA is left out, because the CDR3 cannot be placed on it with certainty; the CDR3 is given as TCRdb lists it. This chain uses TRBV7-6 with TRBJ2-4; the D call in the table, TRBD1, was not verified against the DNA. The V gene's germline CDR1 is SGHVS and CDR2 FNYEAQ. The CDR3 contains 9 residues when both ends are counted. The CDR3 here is CAIPDRVPS.

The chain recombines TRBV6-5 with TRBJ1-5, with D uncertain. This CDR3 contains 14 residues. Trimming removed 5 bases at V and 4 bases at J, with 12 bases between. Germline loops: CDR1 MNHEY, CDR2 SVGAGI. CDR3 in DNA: TGTGCCAGCAGTATTATGGCGGGGAATCAGCCCCAGCATTTT. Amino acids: CASSIMAGNQPQHF.

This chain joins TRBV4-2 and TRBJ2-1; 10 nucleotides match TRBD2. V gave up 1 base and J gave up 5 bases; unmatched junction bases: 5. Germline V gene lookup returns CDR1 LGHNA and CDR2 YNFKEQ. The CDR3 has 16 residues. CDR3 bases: TGTGCCAGCAGCCAAGGAGCGGGAGGGCCCCACAATGAGCAGTTCTTC. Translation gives CASSQGAGGPHNEQFF.

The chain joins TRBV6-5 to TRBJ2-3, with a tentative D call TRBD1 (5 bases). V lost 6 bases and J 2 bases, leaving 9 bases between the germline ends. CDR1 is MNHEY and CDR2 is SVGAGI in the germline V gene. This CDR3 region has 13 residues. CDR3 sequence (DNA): TGTGCCAGCAGGGGGCTTGACACAGATACGCAGTATTTT. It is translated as CASRGLDTDTQYF.

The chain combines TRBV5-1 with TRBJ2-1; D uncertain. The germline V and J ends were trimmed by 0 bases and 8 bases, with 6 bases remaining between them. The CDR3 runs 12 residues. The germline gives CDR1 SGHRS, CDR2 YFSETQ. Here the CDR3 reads CASSLVLDEQFF. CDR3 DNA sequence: TGCGCCAGCAGCTTGGTTTTAGATGAGCAGTTCTTC.

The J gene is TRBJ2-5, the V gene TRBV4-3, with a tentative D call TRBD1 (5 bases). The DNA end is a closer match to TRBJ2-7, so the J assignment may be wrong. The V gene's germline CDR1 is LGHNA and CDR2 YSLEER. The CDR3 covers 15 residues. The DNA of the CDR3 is TGCGCCAGCAGCCAAGATAAAAGGGGCGCCTACGAGCAGTACTTC. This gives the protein CASSQDKRGAYEQYF.

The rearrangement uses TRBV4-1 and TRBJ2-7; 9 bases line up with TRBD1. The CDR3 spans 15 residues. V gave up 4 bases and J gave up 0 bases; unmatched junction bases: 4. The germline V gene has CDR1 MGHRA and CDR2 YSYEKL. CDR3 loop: CASSRGQGYSYEQYF. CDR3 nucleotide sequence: TGCGCCAGCAGCCGGGGACAGGGTTACTCCTACGAGCAGTACTTC.

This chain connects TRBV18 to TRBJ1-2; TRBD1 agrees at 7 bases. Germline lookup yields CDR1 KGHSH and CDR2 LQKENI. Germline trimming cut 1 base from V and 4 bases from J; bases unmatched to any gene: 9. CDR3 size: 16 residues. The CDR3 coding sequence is TGTGCCAGCTCACCACAAGGGGGCGAGGGGGCCTATGGCTACACCTTC. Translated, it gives CASSPQGGEGAYGYTF.

This chain's CDR3 is CASSIRLAGNTQYF. The CDR3 nucleotides are TGTGCCAGCAGTATACGACTAGCAGGGAATACGCAGTATTTT. The chain has TRBV27 and TRBJ2-3, with 7 bases that match TRBD2. The ends lost 5 bases at V and 7 bases at J; junction bases unmatched: 9. The germline CDR1 and CDR2 sequences are MNHEY and SMNVEV (reference sequence). CDR3 length equals 14 residues.

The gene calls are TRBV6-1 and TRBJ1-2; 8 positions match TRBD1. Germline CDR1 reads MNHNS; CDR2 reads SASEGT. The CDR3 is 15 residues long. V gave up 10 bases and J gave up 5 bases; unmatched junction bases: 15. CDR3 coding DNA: TGTGCCAACTCGCAACAGGGGGAGCCACCATATGGCTACACCTTC. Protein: CANSQQGEPPYGYTF.

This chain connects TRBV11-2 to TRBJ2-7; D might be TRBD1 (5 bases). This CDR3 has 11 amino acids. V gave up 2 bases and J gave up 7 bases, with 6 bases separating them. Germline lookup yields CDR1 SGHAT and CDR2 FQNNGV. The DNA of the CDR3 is TGTGCCAGCAGCTTAAGGACAGAGCAGTACTTC. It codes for CASSLRTEQYF.

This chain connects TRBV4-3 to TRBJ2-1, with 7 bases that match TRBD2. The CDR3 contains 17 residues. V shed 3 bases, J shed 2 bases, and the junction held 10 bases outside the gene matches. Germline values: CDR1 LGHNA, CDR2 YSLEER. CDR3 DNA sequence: TGCGCCAGCAGCCACTACGCGGGGGAGCGGCCCTACAATGAGCAGTTCTTC. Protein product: CASSHYAGERPYNEQFF.

Here the CDR3 reads CASRPLPGTSGCEQYF. CDR3 bases: TGTGCCAGCAGACCCCTCCCCGGGACTAGCGGTTGCGAGCAGTACTTC. The chain combines TRBV2 with TRBJ2-7, with 11 bases lining up with TRBD2. The junction had 13 bases not matched to a gene; V was cut back by 6 bases and J by 6 bases. This CDR3 region has 16 residues. Germline values: CDR1 SNHLY, CDR2 FYNNEI.

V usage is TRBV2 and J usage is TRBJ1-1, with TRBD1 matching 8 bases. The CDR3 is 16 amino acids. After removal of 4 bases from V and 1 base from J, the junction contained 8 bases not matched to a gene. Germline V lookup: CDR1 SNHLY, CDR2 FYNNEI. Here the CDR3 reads CASSVPTGDSNTEAFF. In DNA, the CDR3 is TGTGCCAGCAGTGTCCCGACAGGGGATTCGAACACTGAAGCTTTCTTT. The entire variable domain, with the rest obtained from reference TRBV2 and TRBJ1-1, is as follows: EPEVTQTPSHQVTQMGQEVILRCVPISNHLYFYWYRQILGQKVEFLVSFYNNEISEKSEIFDDQFSVERPDGSNFTLKIRSTKLEDSAMYFCASSVPTGDSNTEAFFGQGTRLTVV.

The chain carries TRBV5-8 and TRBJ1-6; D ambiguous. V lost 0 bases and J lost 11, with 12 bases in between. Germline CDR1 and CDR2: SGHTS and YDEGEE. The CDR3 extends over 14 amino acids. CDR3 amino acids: CASSLVGGSAPLHF. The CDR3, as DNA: TGTGCCAGCAGCTTGGTCGGCGGCTCGGCACCCCTCCACTTT.